The 7 T cell receptor beta chains below all came from one sample that was sequenced in a study of Tregs in tolerant kidney transplant recipients. Sequencing was performed with immunoSEQ multiplex PCR; in TCRdb, only in-frame clones are kept and a portion is missing. The top ten hold 0.3% to 0.4% of the sample, which has some 74,000 clones, roughly 90% seen once. Sequenced material: Tregs from blood, taken before the transplant. Receptors were obtained from a human donor who received a combined kidney and bone marrow transplant.

The gene calls are TRBV7-2 and TRBJ2-5; 8 positions match TRBD1. This CDR3 has 14 residues. V lost 4 bases and J lost 5; bases outside the gene matches: 6. Looked up from germline, CDR1 is SGHTA and CDR2 is FQGNSA. CDR3 region: CASSSQGARETQYF. The CDR3 DNA reads TGTGCCAGCAGCTCCCAGGGGGCTCGCGAGACCCAGTACTTC.

This chain uses TRBV28 with TRBJ1-1; 7 nucleotides align to TRBD1. The ends lost 4 bases at V and 6 bases at J; junction bases unmatched: 11. The CDR3 is 15 residues long. Looked up from germline, CDR1 is MDHEN and CDR2 is SYDVKM. The DNA of the CDR3 is TGTGCCAGCAGTTCGAGGGGGCTGGGTGGCCCTGAAGCTTTCTTT. Residues: CASSSRGLGGPEAFF. Drawing the rest from reference TRBV28 and TRBJ1-1, the complete variable domain is DVKVTQSSRYLVKRTGEKVFLECVQDMDHENMFWYRQDPGLGLRLIYFSYDVKMKEKGDIPEGYSVSREKKERFSLILESASTNQTSMYLCASSSRGLGGPEAFFGQGTRLTVV.

This chain links TRBV27 with TRBJ2-2; D is ambiguous. CDR1 is MNHEY and CDR2 is SMNVEV in the germline V gene (reference sequence). Deletions cut 6 bases from V and 3 bases from J, with 14 bases between. The CDR3 runs 15 residues. DNA for the CDR3: TGTGCCAGCAGCCCAAGCCGGATTGACACCGGGGAGCTGTTTTTT. It translates to CASSPSRIDTGELFF.

This clone has a single count. CDR3 DNA: TGTGCCAGCAGCTTAACCGGGACCGGTAACTATGGCTACACCTTC. Its translation is CASSLTGTGNYGYTF. This chain links TRBV7-3 with TRBJ1-2; TRBD1 might be the D (5 bases). CDR3 length: 15 amino acids. Trimming stripped 0 bases from V and 1 base from J, with 9 bases between. Germline CDR1 reads SGHTA; CDR2 reads FQGTGA.

V and J are TRBV6-5 and TRBJ2-3, with 10 bases aligning to TRBD2. Germline values: CDR1 MNHEY, CDR2 SVGAGI. This CDR3 comprises 14 residues. V dropped 5 bases and J dropped 3; count of bases not matched to a gene: 2. The CDR3 region is CASSQREGTDTQYF. The CDR3 region has the DNA TGTGCCAGCAGTCAGCGGGAGGGGACAGATACGCAGTATTTT.

The J gene is TRBJ2-1, the V gene TRBV5-4; perhaps TRBD2 as D (6 bases). The ends were cut back, 0 bases at V and 6 bases at J, with 13 bases in the middle. This CDR3 is built from 15 residues. Germline CDR1 is SGHNT and CDR2 is YYREEE (reference sequence). CDR3 sequence (DNA): TGTGCCAGCAGCTTGGGACTAGAGGAACTCAATGAGCAGTTCTTC. As protein: CASSLGLEELNEQFF.

This clone was seen once. V usage is TRBV29-1 and J usage is TRBJ2-7; D unclear. CDR1 and CDR2 (germline): SQVTM, ANQGSEA. Trimming shortened V by 7 bases and J by 1 base, and 8 bases separated the two germline ends. The length of the CDR3 is 11 residues. The CDR3 nucleotides are TGCAGCGGCCGGAATTCCTACGAGCAGTACTTC. Its translation is CSGRNSYEQYF.